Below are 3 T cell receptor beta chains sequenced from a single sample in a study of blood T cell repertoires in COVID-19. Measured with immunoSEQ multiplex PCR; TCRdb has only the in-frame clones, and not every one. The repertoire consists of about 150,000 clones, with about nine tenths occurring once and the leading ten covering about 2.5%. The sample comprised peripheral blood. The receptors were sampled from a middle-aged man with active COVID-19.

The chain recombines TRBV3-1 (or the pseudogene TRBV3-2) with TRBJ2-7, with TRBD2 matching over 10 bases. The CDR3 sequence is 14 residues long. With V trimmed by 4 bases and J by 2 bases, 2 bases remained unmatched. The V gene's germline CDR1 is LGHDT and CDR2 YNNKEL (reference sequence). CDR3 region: CASSPLAGAYEQYF. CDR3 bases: TGTGCCAGCAGCCCCCTAGCGGGGGCCTACGAGCAGTACTTC.

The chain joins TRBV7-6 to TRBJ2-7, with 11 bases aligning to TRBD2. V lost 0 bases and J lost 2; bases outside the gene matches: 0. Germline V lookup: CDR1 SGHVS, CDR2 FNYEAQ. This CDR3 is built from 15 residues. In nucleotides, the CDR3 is TGTGCCAGCAGCTTAGCTAGCGGGGGGGCCTACGAGCAGTACTTC. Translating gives CASSLASGGAYEQYF.

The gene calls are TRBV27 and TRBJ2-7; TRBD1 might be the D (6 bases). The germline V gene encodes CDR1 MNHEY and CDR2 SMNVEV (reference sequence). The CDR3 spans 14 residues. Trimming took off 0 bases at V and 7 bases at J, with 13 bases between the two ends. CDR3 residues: CASSLSRAGAEQYF. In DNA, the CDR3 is TGTGCCAGCAGTTTATCGCGGGCAGGGGCGGAGCAGTACTTC.